This record concerns one T cell receptor beta chain sequence. The CDR3 sequence is 17 residues long. J gave up 7 bases and V 4 bases, and 9 bases lay outside the gene matches. The germline CDR1 and CDR2 sequences are MNHEY and SMNVEV (reference sequence). The sample originates from a study of T cell changes during pregnancy in multiple sclerosis. This table comes from immunoSEQ multiplex PCR, and its TCRdb copy is limited to in-frame clones, with some not included. Of about 100,000 clones in the sample, around nine tenths are singletons; the top ten hold more than 0.95%. The sequencing used peripheral blood, collected in the second trimester of pregnancy. This TCR came from a female donor with multiple sclerosis, enrolled in a pregnancy study. This chain links TRBV27 with TRBJ2-2, with 13 positions matching TRBD2. The CDR3: CASSSFRLAGGGGELFF. Here the CDR3 DNA reads TGTGCCAGCAGTTCCTTCCGACTAGCGGGAGGAGGCGGGGAGCTGTTTTTT.